This TCR beta chain was obtained from a study of post-analysis software for immune sequencing data. Turning to the study itself: Relapsing-remitting, secondary progressive and progressive-relapsing forms made up the multiple sclerosis disease courses. Whole-study results and caveats: TRBV segments more frequent in patients than in controls numbered a few and included TRBV5-6, TRBV5-1 and TRBV20-1.

Trimming cost V 3 bases and J 0 bases, with 11 bases left between them. The CDR3 extends over 15 amino acids. This clonotype is a singleton in its sample. Antigen unknown. Included in the TCR beta cDNA libraries were unique molecular identifiers. The authors obtained 500,000 or so cDNA molecules from approximately 0.95 to 9.8 million T cells. TCRdb itself ran the PCR reads through MiXCR, one entry per CDR3 protein. This sample yields approximately 360,000 distinct CDR3 sequences, of which around 33% are seen a single time; 13% belongs to the top ten. The gene calls are TRBV12-3 or TRBV12-4 and TRBJ1-2; unclear D gene. The receptor comes from a girl aged 10 to 17 with multiple sclerosis. The sample taken for sequencing was blood. The CDR3 DNA sequence: TGTGCCAGCAGTTTCCGGCAAATCGCTAACTATGGCTACACCTTC. This gives the protein CASSFRQIANYGYTF.